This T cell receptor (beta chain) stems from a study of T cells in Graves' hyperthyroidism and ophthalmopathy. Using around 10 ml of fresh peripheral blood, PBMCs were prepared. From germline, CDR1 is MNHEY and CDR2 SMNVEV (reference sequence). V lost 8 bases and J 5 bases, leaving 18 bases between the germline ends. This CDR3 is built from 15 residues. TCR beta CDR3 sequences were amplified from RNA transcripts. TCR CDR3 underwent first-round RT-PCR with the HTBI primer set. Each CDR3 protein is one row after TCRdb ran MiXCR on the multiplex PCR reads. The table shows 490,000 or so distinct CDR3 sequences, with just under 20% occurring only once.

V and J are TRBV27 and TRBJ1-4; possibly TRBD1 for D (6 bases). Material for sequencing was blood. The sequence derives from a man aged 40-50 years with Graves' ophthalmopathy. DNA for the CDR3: TGTGCCAGCGGAGGGGGTAAGGACCCAAATGAAAAACTGTTTTTT. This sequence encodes CASGGGKDPNEKLFF.